The 27 T cell receptor beta chains below come from one sample, sequenced in a study of T-cell reconstitution after alpha-beta-depleted transplantation in children (dated by TCRdb to 2016 to 2017). Read against the paper, the sample's treatment or condition label means: allogeneic hematopoietic cell transplantation with graft depleted of TCRalphabeta T cells and CD19 B cells. The library was prepared using PCR. Data came from an Illumina HiSeq 2500. Molecular barcoding was employed in the preparation of TCR libraries, with unique molecular identifiers being used to normalize TCRbeta repertoire quantification. TCRdb trimmed the raw reads at Q25, called clones with MiXCR and kept productive beta chains. Rows are unified per CDR3 protein, each entry keeping the most common DNA and genes. This sample has about 540,000 distinct CDR3 sequences in its table, and over 20% of those were observed once. The leading ten clones occupy 36% of the sample.

The sequencing here drew on PBMCs, taken before TCRalphabeta/CD19-depleted stem cell transplant. The receptors derive from a boy younger than two with Wiskott-Aldrich syndrome, due to receive a stem cell transplant.

The chain carries TRBV15 and TRBJ1-3; D gene unclear. Between the trimmed V and J ends, which lost 1 base and 4 bases, there was a span of 8 bases. The CDR3 totals 14 residues. Germline-derived CDR1 and CDR2 are LNHNV and YYDKDF (reference sequence). Written as DNA, the CDR3 is TGTGCCACCAGCAGAGGTCGAACAGGAAACACCATATATTTT. It translates to CATSRGRTGNTIYF.

This clonotype was seen only a few times. The V gene is TRBV18, the J gene TRBJ2-7; 10 bases fit TRBD2. This CDR3 contains 15 residues. Trimming took 3 bases from V and 3 from J; bases not matched to a gene: 5. Germline values: CDR1 KGHSH, CDR2 LQKENI. CDR3 sequence: CASSPLAGESYEQYF. In DNA form, the CDR3 reads TGTGCCAGCTCACCCCTAGCGGGAGAGAGCTACGAGCAGTACTTC.

This clonotype was picked up many times. V usage is TRBV5-1 and J usage is TRBJ2-7; unclear D gene. This CDR3 has 11 residues. V dropped 6 bases and J dropped 5 bases, with 9 bases sitting between them. Germline CDR1 is SGHRS and CDR2 is YFSETQ. DNA of the CDR3: TGCGCCAGCACCGGCAGCCACGAGCAGTACTTC. Protein: CASTGSHEQYF.

V and J are TRBV6-1 and TRBJ2-3; possible D gene TRBD1, 7 bases. CDR3 size: 17 residues. Trimming removed 3 bases from V and 5 bases from J, with 21 bases in between. The V gene's germline CDR1 is MNHNS and CDR2 SASEGT. CDR3 sequence: CASSERRGRNPQDTQYF. DNA of the CDR3: TGTGCCAGCAGTGAGAGGAGGGGGCGGAATCCTCAAGATACGCAGTATTTT.

V usage is TRBV10-3 and J usage is TRBJ2-5; weak D call: TRBD2 (5 bases). The CDR3 is made up of 13 amino acids. Germline CDR1 is ENHRY and CDR2 is SYGVKD. V lost 8 bases to trimming and J lost 3 bases, with 13 bases between them. The CDR3 reads CAIARLREETQYF. The CDR3 region has the DNA TGTGCCATCGCCCGGTTGAGGGAAGAGACCCAGTACTTC.

This clonotype was counted ten times or more. This chain joins TRBV28 and TRBJ2-5; 12 bases fit TRBD2. The ends lost 6 bases at V and 5 bases at J; junction bases unmatched: 7. Germline V gene data show CDR1 as MDHEN and CDR2 as SYDVKM. The CDR3 loop spans 15 amino acids. CDR3 DNA: TGTGCCAGCAGCCTACGACTAGCGGGAGAGGAGACCCAGTACTTC. Translated: CASSLRLAGEETQYF.

This clonotype was recorded a few times. The chain carries TRBV30 and TRBJ1-1; no definite D call. CDR3 length equals 12 residues. From germline, CDR1 is GTSNPN and CDR2 SVGIG (reference sequence). V was cut by 0 bases and J by 5 bases, with 7 bases left in between. DNA of the CDR3: TGTGCCTGGAGTGTCCCTCAAACTGAAGCTTTCTTT. Translating gives CAWSVPQTEAFF. The full variable domain, rest sourced from reference TRBV30 and TRBJ1-1, is SQTIHQWPATLVQPVGSPLSLECTVEGTSNPNLYWYRQAAGRGLQLLFYSVGIGQISSEVPQNLSASRPQDRQFILSSKKLLLSDSGFYLCAWSVPQTEAFFGQGTRLTVV.

This clonotype was observed a few times. The J gene is TRBJ1-2, the V gene TRBV4-2; tentatively, D is TRBD1 (5 bases). The CDR3 extends over 16 amino acids. V lost 3 bases to trimming and J lost 9 bases, with 23 bases between them. Looked up from germline, CDR1 is LGHNA and CDR2 is YNFKEQ. CDR3 residues: CASSHLNPGPPGRYTF. The CDR3 DNA reads TGTGCCAGCAGCCACCTGAACCCGGGACCCCCAGGGCGCTACACCTTC.

The gene calls are TRBV5-6 and TRBJ2-1; TRBD2 might be the D (5 bases). V lost 1 base to trimming and J lost 0 bases, with 14 bases between them. CDR1 is SGHDT and CDR2 is YYEEEE in the germline V gene. This CDR3 region has 17 residues. CDR3 in amino acids: CASSLLGAGSSYNEQFF. CDR3 DNA: TGTGCCAGCAGCTTGCTGGGCGCGGGTAGCTCCTACAATGAGCAGTTCTTC.

Worth noting for this clonotype: At one boundary the junction diverges from the germline segment, which might be a read error. The rearrangement links TRBV9 to TRBJ2-6; D may correspond to TRBD1 or TRBD2 (5 bases each). Germline CDR1 reads SGDLS; CDR2 reads YYNGEE. CDR3 length equals 14 residues. The CDR3 nucleotides read TGTGCCAGCAGCCCCCGGACTGGGGCCAACGGCCTGACTTTC. The encoded protein is CASSPRTGANGLTF.

This sequence joins TRBV24-1 and TRBJ2-3; D not certain. The germline CDR1 and CDR2 sequences are KGHDR and SFDVKD. CDR3 size: 14 residues. Deletions cut 3 bases from V and 1 base from J, with 7 bases between. CDR3 loop: CATSDPARTDTQYF. DNA of the CDR3: TGTGCCACCAGTGATCCCGCACGCACAGATACGCAGTATTTT.

CDR3 in DNA: TGCGCCAGCAGCTTCCGGGAGCCGAATGAAAAACTGTTTTTT. Protein: CASSFREPNEKLFF. The chain carries TRBV5-1 and TRBJ1-4; D unresolved. CDR3 length: 14 amino acids. The germline V gene encodes CDR1 SGHRS and CDR2 YFSETQ. The V end lost 2 bases, the J end lost 5 bases, and 10 bases lay between the germline ends. The entire variable domain, with the rest obtained from reference TRBV5-1 and TRBJ1-4, is as follows: KAGVTQTPRYLIKTRGQQVTLSCSPISGHRSVSWYQQTPGQGLQFLFEYFSETQRNKGNFPGRFSGRQFSNSRSEMNVSTLELGDSALYLCASSFREPNEKLFFGSGTQLSVL.

Here the CDR3 DNA reads TGCGCCAGCAGCCCCCTCGACAGCACAGATACGCAGTATTTT. This sequence encodes CASSPLDSTDTQYF. The chain has TRBV5-1 and TRBJ2-3; D remains ambiguous. Germline V lookup: CDR1 SGHRS, CDR2 YFSETQ. The CDR3 is 14 residues long. Trimming removed 4 bases from V and 0 bases from J, with 9 bases in between.

This clonotype was seen only a few times. The chain combines TRBV7-2 with TRBJ1-5; D is unresolved. The CDR3 is 16 amino acids. Trimming left V 3 bases short and J 2 bases short, with 14 bases between. CDR1 is SGHTA and CDR2 is FQGNSA in the germline V gene. As DNA, the CDR3 is TGTGCCAGCAGCTTCAAAGGGATGGTGGGCAATCAGCCCCAGCATTTT. Protein product: CASSFKGMVGNQPQHF.

The J gene is TRBJ2-7, the V gene TRBV28; D may be TRBD2 (6 bases). The CDR3 is 17 residues long. V was pared by 5 bases and J by 1 base, with 21 bases between. Germline values: CDR1 MDHEN, CDR2 SYDVKM. The CDR3 protein is CASSPPRVGTSSYEQYF. The CDR3 coding sequence is TGTGCCAGCAGTCCGCCTAGGGTAGGGACTTCGTCCTACGAGCAGTACTTC.

The chain carries TRBV6-6 and TRBJ1-2; D not certain. CDR1 is MNHNY, CDR2 SVGAGI, per germline (reference sequence). The CDR3 runs to 12 residues. The V gene lost 4 bases and the J gene lost 8 bases, with 11 bases spanning the gap. The CDR3 loop reads CASSLRTGGYTF. Here the CDR3 DNA reads TGTGCCAGCAGTTTGCGAACGGGGGGCTACACCTTC.

The chain employs TRBV6-2 or TRBV6-3 and TRBJ2-1, with D possibly TRBD1 on 7 matching bases. Germline V CDR1 and CDR2: MNHEY, SVGEGT. The CDR3 is 13 residues long. With 7 bases removed from V and 4 bases from J, the gap between germline ends came to 11 bases. CDR3 protein: CASTRGVYNEQFF. The CDR3 DNA sequence: TGTGCCAGCACCAGGGGGGTTTACAATGAGCAGTTCTTC.

The rearrangement links TRBV7-6 to TRBJ2-7; 15 bases align to TRBD2. Germline V gene sequence: CDR1 SGHVS, CDR2 FNYEAQ. This CDR3 has 15 residues. V trimming: 5 bases; J trimming: 7 bases; junction bases outside the gene matches: 6. This CDR3 is CASSGRTSGRGEQYF. The CDR3 nucleotides read TGTGCCAGCAGCGGAAGGACTAGCGGGAGGGGAGAGCAGTACTTC.

This clonotype was seen a few times. In nucleotides, the CDR3 is TGCGCCAGCAGTGTAGGAGACAGTTCCTACAATGAGCAGTTCTTC. Amino acid sequence: CASSVGDSSYNEQFF. The J gene is TRBJ2-1, the V gene TRBV10-1; D possibly corresponds to TRBD1 (5 bases). V was shortened by 4 bases and J by 1 base, with 11 bases between the two germline ends. There are 15 residues in the CDR3. Germline V gene sequence: CDR1 WNHNN, CDR2 SYGVQD (reference sequence).

This clonotype was picked up a small number of times. V is TRBV6-1 and J is TRBJ1-3, with 7 bases lining up with TRBD1. The CDR3 totals 13 residues. Germline CDR1 and CDR2: MNHNS and SASEGT. The V and J ends lost 8 bases and 1 base, in that order; junction bases with no gene match: 2. CDR3 sequence: CASWTGSGNTIYF. The DNA of the CDR3 is TGTGCCAGCTGGACAGGATCTGGAAACACCATATATTTT.

This clonotype occurred a few times. The V call is TRBV20-1, the J call TRBJ2-3, with D unclear. The CDR3 totals 12 residues. V lost 3 bases to trimming and J lost 2 bases, with 6 bases between them. Looked up from germline, CDR1 is DFQATT and CDR2 is SNEGSKA (reference sequence). CDR3 region: CSARLFTDTQYF. CDR3 nucleotide sequence: TGCAGTGCTAGGCTCTTCACAGATACGCAGTATTTT.

V is TRBV5-1 and J is TRBJ2-6; the D call may be TRBD1 or TRBD2 (5 bases each). There are 18 residues in the CDR3. Germline assignment: CDR1 SGHRS and CDR2 YFSETQ. V was cut by 0 bases and J by 0 bases, with 13 bases left in between. CDR3 sequence reads: CASSLAPGTSSGANVLTF. The CDR3 DNA is TGCGCCAGCAGCTTGGCCCCAGGGACCAGCTCTGGGGCCAACGTCCTGACTTTC.

The V and J genes are TRBV11-1 and TRBJ2-1; TRBD2 aligns across 14 bases. V gave up 6 bases and J gave up 0 bases; unmatched junction bases: 10. Germline loops: CDR1 SGHAT, CDR2 FQDESV (reference sequence). The CDR3 loop spans 19 amino acids. The CDR3 DNA is TGTGCCAGCAGACCCGCCGGGACTAGCGGGAGTCGCTCCTACAATGAGCAGTTCTTC. It is translated as CASRPAGTSGSRSYNEQFF.

This clonotype was observed a handful of times. V usage is TRBV29-1 and J usage is TRBJ2-1; 13 bases agree with TRBD2. This CDR3 has 15 residues. Trimming cost V 4 bases and J 4 bases; bases outside gene matches: 4. Looked up from germline, CDR1 is SQVTM and CDR2 is ANQGSEA. The CDR3 DNA is TGCAGCGTTGCCCGACTAGCGGGAGGTTACAATGAGCAGTTCTTC. Translated: CSVARLAGGYNEQFF.

This clonotype was counted a few times. This chain links TRBV25-1 with TRBJ2-1, with TRBD1 identical over 9 bases. V shed 2 bases, J shed 15 bases, and the junction held 5 bases outside the gene matches. The CDR3 is 12 amino acids. From germline, CDR1 is MGHDK and CDR2 SYGVNS. In DNA form, the CDR3 reads TGTGCCAGCAGTGAAATGGGACAGGGCCCGTTCTTC. This translates into CASSEMGQGPFF. The full variable domain, rest sourced from reference TRBV25-1 and TRBJ2-1, is EADIYQTPRYLVIGTGKKITLECSQTMGHDKMYWYQQDPGMELHLIHYSYGVNSTEKGDLSSESTVSRIRTEHFPLTLESARPSHTSQYLCASSEMGQGPFFGPGTRLTVL.

This chain uses TRBV7-2 with TRBJ2-5; no definite D call. Trimming stripped 2 bases from V and 2 bases from J, with 15 bases between. Germline lookup yields CDR1 SGHTA and CDR2 FQGNSA. CDR3 length: 16 residues. The CDR3 loop is CASSLFGVTVQETQYF. CDR3 DNA: TGTGCCAGCAGCTTATTTGGGGTGACGGTACAAGAGACCCAGTACTTC.

The chain carries TRBV5-5 and TRBJ2-7; TRBD2 is a possible D gene (6 bases). The CDR3 totals 16 residues. Trimming removed 6 bases at V and 4 bases at J, with 23 bases between. Germline CDR1 and CDR2: SGHKS and YYEKEE (reference sequence). The CDR3 DNA reads as TGTGCCAGCACCCTACCCTACGCGGGAACAGAATACGAGCAGTACTTC. Translated, it gives CASTLPYAGTEYEQYF. The full variable domain, rest sourced from reference TRBV5-5 and TRBJ2-7, is DAGVTQSPTHLIKTRGQQVTLRCSPISGHKSVSWYQQVLGQGPQFIFQYYEKEERGRGNFPDRFSARQFPNYSSELNVNALLLGDSALYLCASTLPYAGTEYEQYFGPGTRLTVT.